The present T cell receptor beta chain was sequenced within a study of blood T cell repertoires in COVID-19. Method: immunoSEQ multiplex PCR; TCRdb's copy keeps in-frame clones and lacks some. This sample has 370,000 or so clones, with about 90% found just once. This clone was seen only once. V lost 2 bases and J lost 2, with 13 bases in between. There are 15 residues in the CDR3. In germline, CDR1 is MNHEY, CDR2 SVGEGT. This rearrangement joins TRBV6-2 or TRBV6-3 to TRBJ2-7; maybe TRBD1 (6 bases). The sample was PBMCs or T cells enriched from blood (not recorded which). The sequence was obtained from a man aged 25 to 45 who had recovered from COVID-19. The CDR3 here is CASSYGRTVTYEQYF. The DNA of the CDR3 is TGTGCCAGCAGTTACGGTAGGACAGTAACCTACGAGCAGTACTTC.